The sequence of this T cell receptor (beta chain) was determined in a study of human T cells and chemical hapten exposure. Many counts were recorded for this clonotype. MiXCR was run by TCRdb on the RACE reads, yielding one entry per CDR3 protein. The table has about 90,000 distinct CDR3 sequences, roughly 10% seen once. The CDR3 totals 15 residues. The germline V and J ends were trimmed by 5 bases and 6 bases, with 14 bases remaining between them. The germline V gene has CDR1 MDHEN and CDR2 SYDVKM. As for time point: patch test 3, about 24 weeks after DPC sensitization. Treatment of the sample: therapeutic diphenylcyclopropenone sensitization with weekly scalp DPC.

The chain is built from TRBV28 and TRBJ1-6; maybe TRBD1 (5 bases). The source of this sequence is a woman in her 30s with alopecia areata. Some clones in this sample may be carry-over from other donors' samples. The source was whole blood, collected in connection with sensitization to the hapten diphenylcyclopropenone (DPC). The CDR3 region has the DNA TGTGCCAGCAGTCAAGTCAGGGCGACTAATTCACCCCTCCACTTT. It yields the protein CASSQVRATNSPLHF.